Below are 2 T cell receptor beta chains sequenced from a single sample in a study of long-term antiretroviral therapy in people with HIV. The assay, immunoSEQ v3.0, was run at survey level. TCRdb's copy holds only in-frame clones and misses some; the assay was immunoSEQ multiplex PCR. This sample has 34,000 or so clones, with over 75% found just once. Sequences were derived from unsorted PBMCs, sampled about 3.3 years after starting antiretroviral therapy. The receptors were gathered from a man aged 18-30 years with HIV.

This clone has a handful of counts. This rearrangement joins TRBV19 to TRBJ1-2; D is ambiguous. CDR1 is LNHDA and CDR2 is SQIVND in the germline V gene (reference sequence). V shed 4 bases and J shed 7 bases, with 13 bases lying between them. The length of the CDR3 is 13 residues. The CDR3 DNA reads TGTGCCAGTAGTAGAAACGGATTTGGTGGCTACACCTTC. It specifies CASSRNGFGGYTF.

The genes are TRBV27 and TRBJ1-5; D gene unclear. V was shortened by 2 bases and J by 9 bases, with 17 bases between the two germline ends. The CDR3 runs 15 residues. Germline assignment: CDR1 MNHEY and CDR2 SMNVEV (reference sequence). In nucleotides, the CDR3 is TGTGCCAGCAGTTTAGCACATATTCGGGAGGCGCCCCAGCATTTT. Encoded protein: CASSLAHIREAPQHF.